This T cell receptor beta chain was recovered during a study of blood T cell repertoires in COVID-19. Libraries were prepared by immunoSEQ multiplex PCR; TCRdb keeps only in-frame clonotypes and omits some of them. The sample consists of 200,000 to 250,000 clones, around four fifths of them appearing once. Germline V gives CDR1 SGHAT, CDR2 FQNNGV. The CDR3 totals 13 residues. Trimming pared 6 bases from V and 5 bases from J, leaving 13 bases between. The V call is TRBV11-2, the J call TRBJ1-1; the D gene is possibly TRBD1 (5 bases). The sample taken for sequencing was peripheral blood. This receptor was obtained from a man aged 25 to 45 with active or convalescent COVID-19. The DNA of the CDR3 is TGTGCCAGCAGAGTTAATCAGGGAACTGAAGCTTTCTTT. This codes for CASRVNQGTEAFF.